This T cell receptor (beta chain) was found in a study of Ad26.COV2.S vaccination and SARS-CoV-2 variants. Assay: immunoSEQ multiplex PCR; the TCRdb copy retains only in-frame clones and omits some. The sample includes approximately 480,000 clones, roughly 89% of them seen just once. Sample treatment: about 20 received Ad26.COV2.S at low or high dose, single or two shots; about five received placebo; per-sample allocation not given. Each sample was drawn 63 days after the first injection (of vaccine or placebo). Germline-derived CDR1 and CDR2 are MNHEY and SMNVEV (reference sequence). The CDR3 contains 15 residues. With 6 bases clipped from V and 7 bases from J, the junction kept 7 bases outside the gene matches.

The starting material was peripheral blood, obtained in a trial of Ad26.COV2.S vaccine versus placebo. This TCR was sampled from a person between 18 and 65 years old who received the Ad26.COV2.S COVID-19 vaccine or a placebo. This chain connects TRBV27 to TRBJ2-2; 11 bases fit TRBD2. The DNA for the CDR3 is TGTGCCAGCAGACTACTAGCGGGAGCCTTCGGGGAGCTGTTTTTT. It specifies CASRLLAGAFGELFF.